Below, one T cell receptor (beta chain) is given with its context. Its antigen is not known. Germline V gene sequence: CDR1 MNHEY, CDR2 SVGAGI. The CDR3 covers 14 residues. Trimming pared 6 bases from V and 10 bases from J, leaving 21 bases between. This sample is part of a study of OX40 agonist ivuxolimab in advanced cancers. On the study more broadly: There were three patients with partial responses, one having hepatocellular carcinoma and two cutaneous melanoma. Findings and limits, study-wide: In a subset of nonresponders, normalized T-cell clonal expansion was also low. Expanded clones were, on average, more numerous in CD8+ T cells than in CD4+.

Profiled with immunoSEQ multiplex PCR; TCRdb holds only in-frame clones, not every one. The sample shows roughly 53,000 clones, more than 85% of them seen only once. Patients had blood sampled at baseline and again on cycle 4 day 1 and cycle 7 day 1. The sample consisted of CD4+ or CD8+ T cells sorted from blood, taken in a trial of the OX40 agonist ivuxolimab. This clonotype was sampled from an adult with an advanced solid tumor such as melanoma, head and neck, liver or kidney cancer. This chain uses TRBV6-5 with TRBJ1-2, with a weak D call TRBD1 (5 bases). The CDR3 nucleotides are TGTGCCAGCAGCTACAGGATCGATCCGGCCGACTACACCTTC. Its protein is CASSYRIDPADYTF.